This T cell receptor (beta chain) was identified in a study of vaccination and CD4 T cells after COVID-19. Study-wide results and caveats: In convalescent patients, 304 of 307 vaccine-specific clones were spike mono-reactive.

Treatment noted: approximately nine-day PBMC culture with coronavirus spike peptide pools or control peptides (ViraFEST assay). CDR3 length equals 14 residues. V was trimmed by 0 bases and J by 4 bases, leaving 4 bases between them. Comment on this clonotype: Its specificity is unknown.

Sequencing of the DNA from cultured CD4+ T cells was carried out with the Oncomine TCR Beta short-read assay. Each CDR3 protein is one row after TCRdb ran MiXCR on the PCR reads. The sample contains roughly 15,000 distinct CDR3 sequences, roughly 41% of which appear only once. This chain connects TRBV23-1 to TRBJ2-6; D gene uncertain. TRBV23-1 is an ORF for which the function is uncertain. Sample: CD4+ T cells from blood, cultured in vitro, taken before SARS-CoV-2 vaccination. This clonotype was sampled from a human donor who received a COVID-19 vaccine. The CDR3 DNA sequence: TGCGCCAGCAGTCAATCGACCGGGGCCAACGTCCTGACTTTC. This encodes CASSQSTGANVLTF.